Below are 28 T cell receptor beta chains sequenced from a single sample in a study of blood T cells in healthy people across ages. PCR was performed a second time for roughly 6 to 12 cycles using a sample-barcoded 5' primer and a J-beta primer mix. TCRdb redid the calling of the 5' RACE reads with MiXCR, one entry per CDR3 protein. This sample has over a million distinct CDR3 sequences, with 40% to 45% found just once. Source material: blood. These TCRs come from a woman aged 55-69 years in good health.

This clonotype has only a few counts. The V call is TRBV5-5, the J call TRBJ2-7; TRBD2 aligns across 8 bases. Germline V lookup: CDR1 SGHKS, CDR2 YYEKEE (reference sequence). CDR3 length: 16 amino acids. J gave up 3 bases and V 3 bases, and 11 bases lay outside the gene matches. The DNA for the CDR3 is TGTGCCAGCAGCTCAAGGTCGGGGACTAGGGACTACGAGCAGTACTTC. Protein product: CASSSRSGTRDYEQYF.

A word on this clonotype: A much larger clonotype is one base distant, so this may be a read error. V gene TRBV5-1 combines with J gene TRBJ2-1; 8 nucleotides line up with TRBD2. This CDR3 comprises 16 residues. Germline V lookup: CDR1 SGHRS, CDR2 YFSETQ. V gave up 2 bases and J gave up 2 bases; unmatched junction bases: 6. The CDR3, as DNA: TGCGCCAGCAGCTTAGCGGGGGCGGCAACCTACAATGAGCAGTTCTTC. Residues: CASSLAGAATYNEQFF.

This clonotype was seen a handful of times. The CDR3 protein is CSVFGLAGDVVRDTQYF. For the CDR3, the DNA is TGCAGCGTCTTCGGACTAGCGGGAGATGTTGTAAGGGATACGCAGTATTTT. This chain connects TRBV29-1 to TRBJ2-3; 13 bases align to TRBD2. The CDR3 is made up of 17 amino acids. V was clipped by 6 bases and J by 6 bases; unmatched bases: 15. CDR1 is SQVTM, CDR2 ANQGSEA, per germline.

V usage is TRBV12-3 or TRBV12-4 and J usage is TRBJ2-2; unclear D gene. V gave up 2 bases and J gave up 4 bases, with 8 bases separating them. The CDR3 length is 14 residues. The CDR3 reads CASSLLVGTGELFF. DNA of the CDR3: TGTGCCAGCAGTTTACTAGTTGGCACCGGGGAGCTGTTTTTT.

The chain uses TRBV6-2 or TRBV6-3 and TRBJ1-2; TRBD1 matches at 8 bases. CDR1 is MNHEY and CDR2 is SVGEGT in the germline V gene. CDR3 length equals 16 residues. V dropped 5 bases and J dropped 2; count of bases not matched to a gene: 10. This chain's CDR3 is CASSTSGQGGNYGYTF. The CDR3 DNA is TGTGCCAGCAGTACAAGCGGACAGGGAGGAAACTATGGCTACACCTTC.

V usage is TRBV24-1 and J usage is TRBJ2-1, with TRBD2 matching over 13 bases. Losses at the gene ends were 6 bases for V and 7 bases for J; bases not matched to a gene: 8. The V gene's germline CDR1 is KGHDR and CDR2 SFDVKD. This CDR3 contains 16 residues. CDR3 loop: CATSRTSGRAINEQFF. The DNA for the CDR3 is TGTGCCACCAGTCGAACTAGCGGGAGGGCCATAAATGAGCAGTTCTTC.

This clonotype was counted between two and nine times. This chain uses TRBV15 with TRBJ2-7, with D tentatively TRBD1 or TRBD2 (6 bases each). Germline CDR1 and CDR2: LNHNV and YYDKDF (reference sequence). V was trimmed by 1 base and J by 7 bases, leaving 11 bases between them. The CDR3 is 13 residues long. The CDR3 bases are TGTGCCACCAGCAGAGTGGGGGGCTGGGAGCAGTACTTC. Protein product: CATSRVGGWEQYF.

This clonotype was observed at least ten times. CDR3 in amino acids: CASSRGREETQYF. DNA of the CDR3: TGTGCCAGCAGCCGGGGCCGGGAAGAGACCCAGTACTTC. V usage is TRBV11-1 and J usage is TRBJ2-5; D may correspond to TRBD1 or TRBD2 (5 bases each). The V gene's germline CDR1 is SGHAT and CDR2 FQDESV (reference sequence). The CDR3 has 13 residues. V was clipped by 5 bases and J by 3 bases, with 10 bases between them. Looking up the rest from reference TRBV11-1 and TRBJ2-5 gives the full variable domain: EAEVAQSPRYKITEKSQAVAFWCDPISGHATLYWYRQILGQGPELLVQFQDESVVDDSQLPKDRFSAERLKGVDSTLKIQPAELGDSAMYLCASSRGREETQYFGPGTRLLVL.

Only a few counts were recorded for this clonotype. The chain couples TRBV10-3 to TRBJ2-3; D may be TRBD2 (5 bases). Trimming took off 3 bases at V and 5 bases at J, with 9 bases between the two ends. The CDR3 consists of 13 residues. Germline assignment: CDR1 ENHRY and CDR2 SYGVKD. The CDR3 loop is CAISDGREDTQYF. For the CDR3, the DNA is TGTGCCATCAGTGATGGACGGGAAGATACGCAGTATTTT.

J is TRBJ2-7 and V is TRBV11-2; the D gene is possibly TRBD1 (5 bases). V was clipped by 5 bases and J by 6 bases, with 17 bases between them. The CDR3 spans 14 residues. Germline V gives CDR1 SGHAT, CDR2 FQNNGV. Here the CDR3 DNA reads TGTGCCAGCAGCCCCCAGGGCCTGCCGCGCGAGCAGTACTTC. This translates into CASSPQGLPREQYF.

As DNA, the CDR3 is TGCAGCGTTGAAGAGGATAGCGGCTACACCGGGGAGCTGTTTTTT. Encoded protein: CSVEEDSGYTGELFF. The rearrangement links TRBV29-1 to TRBJ2-2; D might be TRBD2 (6 bases). The V gene's germline CDR1 is SQVTM and CDR2 ANQGSEA. The V gene lost 0 bases and the J gene lost 3 bases, with 11 bases spanning the gap. CDR3 length: 15 amino acids.

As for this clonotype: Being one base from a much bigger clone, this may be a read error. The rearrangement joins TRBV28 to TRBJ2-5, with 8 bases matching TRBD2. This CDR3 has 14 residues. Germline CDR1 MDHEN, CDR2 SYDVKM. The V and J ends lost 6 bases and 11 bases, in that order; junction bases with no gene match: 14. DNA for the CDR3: TGTGCCAGCAGCTATAGCGGGACGGACAATGAGCAGTACTTC. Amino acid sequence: CASSYSGTDNEQYF.

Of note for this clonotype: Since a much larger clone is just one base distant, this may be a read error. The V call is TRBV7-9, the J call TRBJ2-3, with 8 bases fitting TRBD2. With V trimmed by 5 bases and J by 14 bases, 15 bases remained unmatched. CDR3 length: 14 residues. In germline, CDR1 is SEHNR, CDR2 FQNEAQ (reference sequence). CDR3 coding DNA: TGTGCCAGCAGCCTCAGAGCGGGAGACGCCACCGGGTATTTT. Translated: CASSLRAGDATGYF.

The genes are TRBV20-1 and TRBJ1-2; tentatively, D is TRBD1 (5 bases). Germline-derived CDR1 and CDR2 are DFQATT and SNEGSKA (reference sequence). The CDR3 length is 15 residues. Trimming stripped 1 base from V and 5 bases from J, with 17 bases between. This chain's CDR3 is CSARVRGAGGYGYTF. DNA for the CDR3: TGCAGTGCTAGAGTTCGGGGCGCCGGCGGATATGGCTACACCTTC.

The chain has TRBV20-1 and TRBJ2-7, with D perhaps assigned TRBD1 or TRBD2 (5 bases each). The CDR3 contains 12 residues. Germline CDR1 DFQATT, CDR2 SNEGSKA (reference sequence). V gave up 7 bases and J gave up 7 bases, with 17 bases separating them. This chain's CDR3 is CSGERGSNEQYF. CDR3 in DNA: TGCAGTGGGGAGAGGGGTAGCAATGAGCAGTACTTC.

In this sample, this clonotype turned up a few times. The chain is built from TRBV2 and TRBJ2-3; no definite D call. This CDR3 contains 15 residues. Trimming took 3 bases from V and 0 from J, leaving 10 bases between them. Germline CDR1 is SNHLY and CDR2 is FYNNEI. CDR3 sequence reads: CASSERRASTDTQYF. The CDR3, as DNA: TGTGCCAGCAGTGAGAGAAGAGCTAGCACAGATACGCAGTATTTT.

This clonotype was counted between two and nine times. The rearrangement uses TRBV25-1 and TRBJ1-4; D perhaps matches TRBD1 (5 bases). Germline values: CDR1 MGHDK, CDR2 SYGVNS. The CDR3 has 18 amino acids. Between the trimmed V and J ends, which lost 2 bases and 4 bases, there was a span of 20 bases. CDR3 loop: CASSEPKGDDRLNEKLFF. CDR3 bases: TGTGCCAGCAGTGAACCGAAGGGAGACGACAGACTTAATGAAAAACTGTTTTTT.

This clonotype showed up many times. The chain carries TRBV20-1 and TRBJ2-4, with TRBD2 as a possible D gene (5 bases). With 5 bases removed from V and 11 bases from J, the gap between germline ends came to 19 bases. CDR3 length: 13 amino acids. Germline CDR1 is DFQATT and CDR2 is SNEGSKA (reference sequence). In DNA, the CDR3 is TGCAGTGCTGTGACCCCGGAATGGCGGGTTCAGTACTTC. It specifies CSAVTPEWRVQYF.

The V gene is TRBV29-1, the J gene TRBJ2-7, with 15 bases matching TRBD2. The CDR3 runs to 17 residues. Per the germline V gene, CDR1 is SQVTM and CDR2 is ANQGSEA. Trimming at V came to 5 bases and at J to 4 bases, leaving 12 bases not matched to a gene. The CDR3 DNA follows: TGCAGCGTTCAGGGACTAGCGGGAGGATTCGGGGGGTACGAGCAGTACTTC. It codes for CSVQGLAGGFGGYEQYF.

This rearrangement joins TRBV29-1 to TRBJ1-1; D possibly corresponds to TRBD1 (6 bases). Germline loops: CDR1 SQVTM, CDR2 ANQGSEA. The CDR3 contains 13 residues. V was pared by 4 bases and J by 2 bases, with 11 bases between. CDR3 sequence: CSVAAGVNTEAFF. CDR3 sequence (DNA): TGCAGCGTTGCGGCAGGGGTAAACACTGAAGCTTTCTTT.

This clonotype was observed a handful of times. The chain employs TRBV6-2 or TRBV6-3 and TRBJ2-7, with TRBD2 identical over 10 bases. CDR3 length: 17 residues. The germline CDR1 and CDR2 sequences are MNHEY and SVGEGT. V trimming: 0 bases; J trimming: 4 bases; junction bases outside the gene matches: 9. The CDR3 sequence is CASSYSLTSGTIYEQYF. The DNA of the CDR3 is TGTGCCAGCAGTTACTCCCTCACTAGCGGGACGATTTACGAGCAGTACTTC.

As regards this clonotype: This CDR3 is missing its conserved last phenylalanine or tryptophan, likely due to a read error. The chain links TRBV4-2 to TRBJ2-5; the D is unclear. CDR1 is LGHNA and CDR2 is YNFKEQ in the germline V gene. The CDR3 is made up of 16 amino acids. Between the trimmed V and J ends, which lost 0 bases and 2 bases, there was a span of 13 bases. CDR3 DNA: TGTGCCAGCAGCCAAGATCTGGTGACATCTCAAGAGACCCAGTACGTC. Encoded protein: CASSQDLVTSQETQYV.

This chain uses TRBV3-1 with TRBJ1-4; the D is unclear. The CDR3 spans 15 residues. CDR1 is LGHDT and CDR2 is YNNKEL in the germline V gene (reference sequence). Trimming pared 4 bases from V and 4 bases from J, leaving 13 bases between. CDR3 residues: CASSLWRELNEKLFF. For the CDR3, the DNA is TGTGCCAGCAGCCTTTGGAGGGAGCTTAATGAAAAACTGTTTTTT. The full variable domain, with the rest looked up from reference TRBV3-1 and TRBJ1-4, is DTAVSQTPKYLVTQMGNDKSIKCEQNLGHDTMYWYKQDSKKFLKIMFSYNNKELIINETVPNRFSPKSPDKAHLNLHINSLELGDSAVYFCASSLWRELNEKLFFGSGTQLSVL.

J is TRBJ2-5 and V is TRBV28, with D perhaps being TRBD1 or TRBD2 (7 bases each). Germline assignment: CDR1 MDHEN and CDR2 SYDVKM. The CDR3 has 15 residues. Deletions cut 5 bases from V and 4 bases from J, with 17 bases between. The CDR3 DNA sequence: TGTGCCAGCAGTGTGAACAGGGGAGGGAGAGAGACCCAGTACTTC. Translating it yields CASSVNRGGRETQYF.

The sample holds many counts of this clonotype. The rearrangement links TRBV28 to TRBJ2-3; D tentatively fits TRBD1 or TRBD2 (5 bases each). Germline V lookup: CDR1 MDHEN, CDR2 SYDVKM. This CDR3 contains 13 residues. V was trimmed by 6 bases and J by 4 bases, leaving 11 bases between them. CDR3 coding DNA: TGTGCCAGCAGCCTGGGGGTGGCAGATACGCAGTATTTT. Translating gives CASSLGVADTQYF.

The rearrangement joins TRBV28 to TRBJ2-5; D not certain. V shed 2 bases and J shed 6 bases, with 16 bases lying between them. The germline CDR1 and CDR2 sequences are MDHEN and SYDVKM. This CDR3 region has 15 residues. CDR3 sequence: CASSLEEGRRKTQYF. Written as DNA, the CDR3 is TGTGCCAGCAGTTTAGAGGAAGGGCGTAGGAAGACCCAGTACTTC.

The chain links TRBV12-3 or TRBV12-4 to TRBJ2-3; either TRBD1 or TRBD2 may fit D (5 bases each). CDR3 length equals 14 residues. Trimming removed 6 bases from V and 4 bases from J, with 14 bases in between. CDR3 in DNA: TGTGCCAGCAGCCCTGGCAGGGAGTCAGATACGCAGTATTTT. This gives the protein CASSPGRESDTQYF.

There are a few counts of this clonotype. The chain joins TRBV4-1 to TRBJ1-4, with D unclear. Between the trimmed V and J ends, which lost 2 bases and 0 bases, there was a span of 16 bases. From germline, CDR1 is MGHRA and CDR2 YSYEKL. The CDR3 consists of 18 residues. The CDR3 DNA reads TGCGCCAGCAGCCAACCGACGGGGAGACTTACAACTAATGAAAAACTGTTTTTT. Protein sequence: CASSQPTGRLTTNEKLFF.